These 27 T cell receptor beta chains originate from one sample sequenced in a study of CD4+ T cells in melanoma (dated by TCRdb to between 2021 and 2023). Libraries were made using the immunoSEQ multiplex PCR assay. The clones in this table, taken by TCRdb from immuneACCESS, are in-frame only. Not every clone is retained; where verified, under half of the shortfall comes from an unresolved V gene, and the cause of the rest is unknown. This sample is represented by about 50,000 clones; 85% to 90% of them were singletons. 12% of the sample lies in the top ten. Sequenced material: peripheral blood. Receptor source: a human donor with melanoma.

This rearrangement joins TRBV19 to TRBJ2-7, with D perhaps given as TRBD1 or TRBD2 (5 bases each). CDR1 and CDR2 from the germline V gene are LNHDA and SQIVND (reference sequence). There are 17 residues in the CDR3. Trimming took 5 bases from V and 3 from J, leaving 23 bases between them. The CDR3 protein is CASSPARGSRSFYEQYF. Written as DNA, the CDR3 is TGTGCCAGTAGTCCCGCGAGGGGCTCTAGATCCTTCTACGAGCAGTACTTC.

This chain links TRBV7-8 with TRBJ2-7; 16 bases agree with TRBD2. Germline V gene data show CDR1 as SGHVS and CDR2 as FQNEAQ. This CDR3 is built from 17 residues. The ends lost 5 bases at V and 7 bases at J; junction bases unmatched: 11. The CDR3 here is CASSPAGTSGGGWEQYF. CDR3 coding DNA: TGTGCCAGCAGCCCGGCGGGGACTAGCGGGGGGGGTTGGGAGCAGTACTTC.

J is TRBJ2-1 and V is TRBV4-1; D may correspond to TRBD1 or TRBD2 (6 bases each). The germline V gene encodes CDR1 MGHRA and CDR2 YSYEKL. This CDR3 region has 16 residues. Trimming pared 0 bases from V and 4 bases from J, leaving 13 bases between. The CDR3 loop reads CASSQDVRGTYNEQFF. The DNA of the CDR3 is TGCGCCAGCAGCCAAGATGTGAGGGGGACTTACAATGAGCAGTTCTTC.

The chain has TRBV9 and TRBJ1-1, with D perhaps matching TRBD1 (5 bases). Germline V gene lookup returns CDR1 SGDLS and CDR2 YYNGEE. The CDR3 is made up of 15 amino acids. The ends were cut back, 0 bases at V and 2 bases at J, with 11 bases in the middle. The CDR3 sequence is CASSVAAGANTEAFF. In DNA form, the CDR3 reads TGTGCCAGCAGCGTAGCGGCCGGGGCCAACACTGAAGCTTTCTTT.

The V call is TRBV2, the J call TRBJ1-2, with D possibly matching TRBD1 (6 bases). Trimming pared 4 bases from V and 4 bases from J, leaving 10 bases between. Germline CDR1 SNHLY, CDR2 FYNNEI. This CDR3 contains 13 residues. CDR3 loop: CASSGGGAYGYTF. The CDR3 nucleotides read TGTGCCAGCAGTGGAGGGGGGGCCTATGGCTACACCTTC.

The V gene is TRBV4-2, the J gene TRBJ1-1, with D perhaps TRBD1 (5 bases). Germline CDR1 is LGHNA and CDR2 is YNFKEQ. CDR3 length equals 13 residues. V was cut by 4 bases and J by 3 bases, with 9 bases left in between. CDR3 bases: TGTGCCAGCAGCCGGGGAGGGGACACTGAAGCTTTCTTT. Translating gives CASSRGGDTEAFF.

The chain is built from TRBV6-1 and TRBJ2-7; 7 bases fit TRBD1. The trim removed 3 bases at V and 4 bases at J, leaving 15 bases unmatched. The CDR3 is 17 residues long. Germline V gene sequence: CDR1 MNHNS, CDR2 SASEGT. The CDR3 DNA reads TGTGCCAGCAGTGATTTTTATTGGACAGGTTCATCATACGAGCAGTACTTC. It specifies CASSDFYWTGSSYEQYF.

The chain combines TRBV18 with TRBJ2-1; 9 nucleotides align to TRBD2. Trimming cost V 3 bases and J 0 bases; bases outside gene matches: 9. Germline V gene sequence: CDR1 KGHSH, CDR2 LQKENI. The length of the CDR3 is 18 residues. As DNA, the CDR3 is TGTGCCAGCTCACCCGGGTTTTCTAGCGGGGCCTCCTACAATGAGCAGTTCTTC. The encoded protein is CASSPGFSSGASYNEQFF. The variable domain in full, with the rest retrieved from reference TRBV18 and TRBJ2-1, is NAGVMQNPRHLVRRRGQEARLRCSPMKGHSHVYWYRQLPEEGLKFMVYLQKENIIDESGMPKERFSAEFPKEGPSILRIQQVVRGDSAAYFCASSPGFSSGASYNEQFFGPGTRLTVL.

The rearrangement links TRBV28 to TRBJ2-7, with D possibly TRBD1 on 6 matching bases. The germline V gene encodes CDR1 MDHEN and CDR2 SYDVKM. The CDR3 has 15 amino acids. The V gene lost 5 bases and the J gene lost 0 bases, with 14 bases spanning the gap. The DNA for the CDR3 is TGTGCCAGCAGTCCCCCAGGGGCCTACTCCTACGAGCAGTACTTC. This sequence encodes CASSPPGAYSYEQYF.

This clone appeared a few times. The rearrangement joins TRBV2 to TRBJ1-1; D is ambiguous. In germline, CDR1 is SNHLY, CDR2 FYNNEI. Trimming removed 7 bases from V and 1 base from J, with 10 bases in between. CDR3 length equals 13 residues. The CDR3 is CASTAQTNTEAFF. The CDR3 DNA follows: TGTGCCAGCACGGCGCAGACGAACACTGAAGCTTTCTTT.

This rearrangement joins TRBV11-2 to TRBJ2-3, with 8 bases fitting TRBD2. CDR1 and CDR2 from the germline V gene are SGHAT and FQNNGV. Trimming removed 5 bases from V and 4 bases from J; junction bases left unmatched: 5. CDR3 size: 14 residues. CDR3 protein: CASSRRGEADTQYF. The CDR3 region has the DNA TGTGCCAGCAGCAGGCGGGGGGAAGCAGATACGCAGTATTTT.

The chain couples TRBV6-5 to TRBJ2-5; no reliable D call. Trimming took off 6 bases at V and 5 bases at J, with 4 bases between the two ends. Germline CDR1 MNHEY, CDR2 SVGAGI. CDR3 length: 10 residues. The CDR3 sequence is CASSGETQYF. In DNA, the CDR3 is TGTGCCAGCAGCGGGGAGACCCAGTACTTC.

CDR3 DNA: TGTGCCAGCAGTGCTACTCTGGGCGGTGAGCAGTTCTTC. This gives the protein CASSATLGGEQFF. The V call is TRBV6-1, the J call TRBJ2-1; D not resolved. Trimming pared 4 bases from V and 9 bases from J, leaving 13 bases between. The CDR3 totals 13 residues. CDR1 and CDR2 from the germline V gene are MNHNS and SASEGT.

This rearrangement joins TRBV7-2 to TRBJ2-3; 14 bases map to TRBD2. This CDR3 spans 16 amino acids. The V gene end was trimmed by 5 bases and the J gene end by 6 bases; junction bases not matched to a gene: 7. The germline CDR1 and CDR2 sequences are SGHTA and FQGNSA. The CDR3 protein is CASSTTGTSGGDTQYF. The CDR3 nucleotides are TGTGCCAGCAGCACCACCGGGACTAGCGGGGGTGATACGCAGTATTTT.

This rearrangement joins TRBV18 to TRBJ1-2; D is perhaps TRBD1 (6 bases). The ends were cut back, 2 bases at V and 2 bases at J, with 18 bases in the middle. The CDR3 runs to 17 residues. Germline V gene lookup returns CDR1 KGHSH and CDR2 LQKENI. In DNA form, the CDR3 reads TGTGCCAGCTCACCAAACCCCAGATTGGGGGCAAACTATGGCTACACCTTC. Translated: CASSPNPRLGANYGYTF.

This chain connects TRBV6-6 to TRBJ1-4; D is uncertain. The germline V gene encodes CDR1 MNHNY and CDR2 SVGAGI (reference sequence). Between the trimmed V and J ends, which lost 4 bases and 5 bases, there was a span of 11 bases. This CDR3 contains 14 residues. The CDR3 loop reads CASSSPGKNEKLFF. CDR3 DNA: TGTGCCAGCAGTTCTCCGGGGAAGAATGAAAAACTGTTTTTT.

The chain's CDR3 is CSGKGRYEQYF. For the CDR3, the DNA is TGCAGTGGAAAGGGCAGGTACGAGCAGTACTTC. The chain has TRBV20-1 and TRBJ2-7; D is uncertain. Germline assignment: CDR1 DFQATT and CDR2 SNEGSKA (reference sequence). The CDR3 is 11 amino acids. Trimming removed 7 bases at V and 4 bases at J, with 11 bases between.

J is TRBJ2-3 and V is TRBV7-2, with 12 nucleotides matching TRBD2. The CDR3 consists of 17 residues. Germline values: CDR1 SGHTA, CDR2 FQGNSA. Germline trimming cut 5 bases from V and 4 bases from J; bases unmatched to any gene: 10. CDR3 in DNA: TGTGCCAGCAGCCCCCGGACTAGCGGGGCTCTAGCAGATACGCAGTATTTT. It encodes CASSPRTSGALADTQYF.

The chain has TRBV4-3 and TRBJ1-6, with TRBD1 matching over 7 bases. V shed 4 bases and J 7 bases; nucleotides not matched to a gene: 7. From germline, CDR1 is LGHNA and CDR2 YSLEER. CDR3 size: 15 residues. The CDR3 here is CASSLSGTANSPLHF. DNA for the CDR3: TGCGCCAGCAGCCTATCCGGGACAGCAAATTCACCCCTCCACTTT.

The rearrangement links TRBV6-1 to TRBJ1-5; maybe TRBD1 (5 bases). V was trimmed by 3 bases and J by 3 bases, leaving 15 bases between them. The V gene's germline CDR1 is MNHNS and CDR2 SASEGT. The CDR3 sequence is 16 residues long. CDR3 nucleotides: TGTGCCAGCAGTGAGGGGGTGGGAGACAACAATCAGCCCCAGCATTTT. Its protein product is CASSEGVGDNNQPQHF.

The rearrangement links TRBV30 to TRBJ1-1, with unresolved D. This CDR3 region has 13 residues. V gave up 3 bases and J gave up 4 bases, with 12 bases separating them. Germline-derived CDR1 and CDR2 are GTSNPN and SVGIG (reference sequence). The CDR3 here is CAWSPGGTTEAFF. DNA for the CDR3: TGTGCCTGGAGCCCTGGAGGTACCACTGAAGCTTTCTTT.

The chain joins TRBV5-1 to TRBJ2-3; 7 bases agree with TRBD2. The CDR3 sequence is 14 residues long. From germline, CDR1 is SGHRS and CDR2 YFSETQ. The V and J ends lost 2 bases and 1 base, in that order; junction bases with no gene match: 1. CDR3 in amino acids: CASSLSGGTDTQYF. CDR3 DNA: TGCGCCAGCAGCTTAAGCGGGGGCACAGATACGCAGTATTTT. Variable domain in full (rest from reference TRBV5-1 and TRBJ2-3): KAGVTQTPRYLIKTRGQQVTLSCSPISGHRSVSWYQQTPGQGLQFLFEYFSETQRNKGNFPGRFSGRQFSNSRSEMNVSTLELGDSALYLCASSLSGGTDTQYFGPGTRLTVL.

The V and J genes are TRBV19 and TRBJ1-4, with 9 nucleotides matching TRBD1. CDR1 is LNHDA and CDR2 is SQIVND in the germline V gene (reference sequence). Trimming took 4 bases from V and 4 from J; bases not matched to a gene: 7. CDR3 length: 16 amino acids. This chain's CDR3 is CASSSIGTGSNEKLFF. CDR3 nucleotides: TGTGCCAGTAGTAGCATCGGGACAGGGAGTAATGAAAAACTGTTTTTT.

V usage is TRBV27 and J usage is TRBJ1-4, with D perhaps matching TRBD1 (5 bases). This CDR3 is built from 13 residues. The germline V gene has CDR1 MNHEY and CDR2 SMNVEV (reference sequence). V lost 3 bases and J 5 bases, leaving 7 bases between the germline ends. Here the CDR3 reads CASSFGGNEKLFF. Written as DNA, the CDR3 is TGTGCCAGCAGTTTCGGGGGGAATGAAAAACTGTTTTTT. Combining the CDR3 with reference TRBV27 and TRBJ1-4 gives the whole variable domain EAQVTQNPRYLITVTGKKLTVTCSQNMNHEYMSWYRQDPGLGLRQIYYSMNVEVTDKGDVPEGYKVSRKEKRNFPLILESPSPNQTSLYFCASSFGGNEKLFFGSGTQLSVL.

The V and J genes are TRBV4-1 and TRBJ2-1; no firm D call. From germline, CDR1 is MGHRA and CDR2 YSYEKL. The CDR3 has 14 residues. V lost 1 base and J lost 4, with 8 bases in between. DNA for the CDR3: TGCGCCAGCAGCCAAGGTGGTAGGTACAATGAGCAGTTCTTC. As protein: CASSQGGRYNEQFF.

V usage is TRBV4-3 and J usage is TRBJ2-1, with 12 bases aligning to TRBD2. Losses at the gene ends were 1 base for V and 3 bases for J; bases not matched to a gene: 7. Germline lookup yields CDR1 LGHNA and CDR2 YSLEER. The CDR3 sequence is 18 residues long. The CDR3 DNA reads TGCGCCAGCAGCCAAGTACCTAGCGGGGGGGCCAACTACAATGAGCAGTTCTTC. Its protein is CASSQVPSGGANYNEQFF.

This clone was recorded only once. V is TRBV6-1 and J is TRBJ1-5; TRBD1 might be the D (5 bases). The length of the CDR3 is 13 residues. V lost 7 bases and J lost 4, with 11 bases in between. Germline V gives CDR1 MNHNS, CDR2 SASEGT. In nucleotides, the CDR3 is TGTGCCAGCACCCGAGGGGCAAATCAGCCCCAGCATTTT. Protein product: CASTRGANQPQHF.